This TCR beta chain was obtained from a study of OX40 agonist ivuxolimab in advanced cancers. About the research overall: Patients received ivuxolimab, an agonistic anti-OX40 (CD134) antibody. Overall study findings and caveats: Among expanded peripheral T cells, antigen specificity went undetermined.

The CDR3 totals 14 residues. Germline lookup yields CDR1 MGHDK and CDR2 SYGVNS. The V and J ends lost 8 bases and 5 bases respectively, with 18 bases between them. Concerning this clone itself: What it binds is unknown.

Patients with autoimmune history or systemic immunosuppression were excluded. Repertoires were generated with immunoSEQ multiplex PCR, while TCRdb's copy carries only in-frame clones and drops some. Among roughly 110,000 clones listed, roughly nine tenths were seen once. This TCR derives from an adult with an advanced solid tumor such as melanoma, head and neck, liver or kidney cancer. V usage is TRBV25-1 and J usage is TRBJ1-2; perhaps TRBD1 as D (6 bases). This material consisted of CD4+ or CD8+ T cells sorted from blood, taken in a trial of the OX40 agonist ivuxolimab. CDR3 bases: TGTGCCAGCTCCAGGAGGGGACAAGGGTATGGCTACACCTTC. Translation gives CASSRRGQGYGYTF.